This T cell receptor beta chain was sequenced in a study of blood T cell repertoires in COVID-19 (dated by TCRdb to about 2020). For the wider study: Samples covering the acute and convalescent phases of COVID-19 were provided by collaborators in the United States, Italy and Spain. The dataset comprised deeply sampled blood TCRbeta repertoires from subjects exposed to, actively infected with, or recovered from COVID-19. The material from the prospective study consisted of cDNA or gDNA derived from T cells, B-cell-depleted T cells, or PBMCs. The repertoires were made available in a free public database intended to serve as a resource for research on the immune response to SARS-CoV-2. Samples came from the ongoing ImmuneRACE study (first 160 participants) plus 1,254 subjects from 6 global collaborators. HLA class I and class II types, where available, came from metadata supplied by the sample provider rather than from assay-based typing. A de-identified subject ID, COVID-19 status, age in years and sex were almost always included in the sample metadata.

Per the germline V gene (reference sequence), SGHNT is the CDR1 and YYREEE is the CDR2. From the cysteine through the phenylalanine, the CDR3 covers 15 amino acids. Only the CDR3 DNA stays, 45 bases, in frame from base 1. Between the V and J ends, shortened by 0 bases and 7 bases respectively, the junction contains 13 bases. Results the study describes overall, beyond this receptor: Clinical and demographic metadata were provided uncurated, with the amount varying by source and participant.

On this clone: Its target antigen remains unknown. No much larger clone is present one base from it, and per-base qualities are unavailable.

Collaborating institutions collected whole blood in K2EDTA tubes following their own protocols. For TCRbeta analysis, collaborators shipped samples in one of three forms: frozen whole blood, isolated PBMCs, or DNA extracted from either of those sample types. TCRbeta CDR3 regions were amplified from genomic DNA using the immunoSEQ Assay, a bias-controlled multiplex PCR. Per the original workflow: Within the assay, amplification of reference gene primers was used to estimate how many nucleated cells each sample contained. To quantify the absolute abundance of each unique TCRbeta CDR3 rearrangement, sequence reads were collapsed and filtered. Productive Simpson clonality was computed per sample as the square root of Simpson's diversity index over productive rearrangements. Imported from immuneACCESS, the table was reduced by TCRdb to in-frame sequences with V and J called. These copies leave out some clones; in studies compared against another copy, an unresolved V gene accounts for under half, and the cause of the remainder is not known. The V and J calls and clone size are taken from that table; D and trimming were inferred from the DNA. This sample holds approximately 68,000 clones; around 86% were observed only once. The ten largest clones add up to under 7% of the sample.

The TCR comes from a man aged 45-65 years with active COVID-19. This sequence uses TRBV5-4 and TRBJ1-4; a tentative D match to TRBD1 spans 5 bases. The sample consisted of peripheral blood. In nucleotides, the sequence is TGTGCCAGCAGCTTGGGGGGGGAAGGATCTGAAAAACTGTTTTTT. Its translation is CASSLGGEGSEKLFF.